A single sample gave rise to the 18 T cell receptor beta chains below, sequenced in a study of regulatory T cells in long-lasting Graves disease. Arm-PCR with iRepertoire HTBI primers amplified the CDR3 regions for these TCR beta libraries. MiXCR, run by TCRdb on the multiplex PCR reads, gives a single entry per CDR3 protein. The sample gives roughly 400,000 distinct CDR3 sequences, less than 25% of which show up once; around 20% is in the top ten. The time point here: persistent/refractory GD, antithyroid drugs over 5 years with positive TRAb. The TCR library was prepared using RNA isolated from PBMCs. This specimen was peripheral blood mononuclear cells (PBMCs), taken when the disease was refractory, from a patient treated with antithyroid drugs. Receptors were obtained from a female donor with Graves disease.

This clonotype was counted ten times or more. The chain joins TRBV3-1 to TRBJ2-7; 11 nucleotides match TRBD2. Germline values: CDR1 LGHDT, CDR2 YNNKEL (reference sequence). J gave up 4 bases and V 5 bases, and 10 bases lay outside the gene matches. The CDR3 consists of 16 residues. In DNA form, the CDR3 reads TGTGCCAGCAGCGGGCTAGCGGGAGGTTTTGCTTACGAGCAGTACTTC. Translating it yields CASSGLAGGFAYEQYF.

There are a few counts of this clonotype. The genes are TRBV19 and TRBJ2-5, with 7 positions matching TRBD1. The CDR3 contains 14 residues. Germline V gene sequence: CDR1 LNHDA, CDR2 SQIVND (reference sequence). V shed 7 bases, J shed 3 bases, and the junction held 8 bases outside the gene matches. DNA of the CDR3: TGTGCCAGTACCCCCGGGACAGTTAAAGAGACCCAGTACTTC. This encodes CASTPGTVKETQYF.

The V call is TRBV18, the J call TRBJ2-6, with D tentatively TRBD1 (6 bases). Trimming took off 5 bases at V and 2 bases at J, with 13 bases between the two ends. CDR3 length: 16 residues. Per the germline V gene, CDR1 is KGHSH and CDR2 is LQKENI. The CDR3 is CASSSPGDAGANVLTF. The CDR3 nucleotides are TGTGCCAGCTCATCCCCAGGGGACGCTGGGGCCAACGTCCTGACTTTC. The full variable domain, its missing parts supplied by reference TRBV18 and TRBJ2-6, is NAGVMQNPRHLVRRRGQEARLRCSPMKGHSHVYWYRQLPEEGLKFMVYLQKENIIDESGMPKERFSAEFPKEGPSILRIQQVVRGDSAAYFCASSSPGDAGANVLTFGAGSRLTVL.

The sample holds many counts of this clonotype. The genes are TRBV3-1 and TRBJ1-2, with D perhaps matching TRBD1 (6 bases). Deletions cut 1 base from V and 0 bases from J, with 9 bases between. Looked up from germline, CDR1 is LGHDT and CDR2 is YNNKEL (reference sequence). The CDR3 consists of 15 residues. The CDR3 protein is CASSQGTVPNYGYTF. The CDR3 nucleotides are TGTGCCAGCAGCCAAGGGACAGTTCCTAACTATGGCTACACCTTC.

This clonotype was detected many times. The chain carries TRBV5-1 and TRBJ1-2, with D tentatively TRBD1 (5 bases). The germline V and J ends were trimmed by 2 bases and 7 bases, with 15 bases remaining between them. CDR3 size: 14 residues. The germline V gene has CDR1 SGHRS and CDR2 YFSETQ. The CDR3 spells CASSLAGGVGGYTF. The CDR3 nucleotides are TGCGCCAGCAGCTTAGCCGGGGGGGTCGGTGGCTACACCTTC. The full variable domain, its missing parts supplied by reference TRBV5-1 and TRBJ1-2, is KAGVTQTPRYLIKTRGQQVTLSCSPISGHRSVSWYQQTPGQGLQFLFEYFSETQRNKGNFPGRFSGRQFSNSRSEMNVSTLELGDSALYLCASSLAGGVGGYTFGSGTRLTVV.

In this sample, this clonotype turned up a few times. V and J are TRBV5-6 and TRBJ1-1; the D is unclear. The CDR3 is 13 residues long. V shed 2 bases and J shed 8 bases, with 13 bases lying between them. Germline-derived CDR1 and CDR2 are SGHDT and YYEEEE. The CDR3 loop reads CASSFPQTLEAFF. The CDR3 coding sequence is TGTGCCAGCAGCTTCCCACAAACTCTCGAAGCTTTCTTT.

The chain recombines TRBV5-5 with TRBJ1-2; D unclear. Germline V CDR1 and CDR2: SGHKS, YYEKEE (reference sequence). Trimming removed 2 bases from V and 7 bases from J, with 18 bases in between. The CDR3 length is 15 residues. The CDR3 sequence is CASSLGSGSGSGYTF. The CDR3 DNA sequence: TGTGCCAGCAGCTTAGGATCGGGGAGCGGGAGTGGCTACACCTTC.

This clonotype was counted ten times or more. The chain carries TRBV2 and TRBJ1-1; TRBD1 is a possible D gene (5 bases). V lost 1 base and J lost 1, with 7 bases in between. Per the germline V gene, CDR1 is SNHLY and CDR2 is FYNNEI. The CDR3 has 14 amino acids. The CDR3 DNA follows: TGTGCCAGCAGTGAAGACAGGAAGAACACTGAAGCTTTCTTT. Its protein product is CASSEDRKNTEAFF.

This clonotype has more than one count but fewer than ten. J is TRBJ2-3 and V is TRBV12-3 or TRBV12-4; D perhaps matches TRBD2 (5 bases). The CDR3 length is 17 residues. V lost 9 bases to trimming and J lost 4 bases, with 26 bases between them. CDR3 in DNA: TGTGCCAGGGGAGATAGCGACCGCCGTCAGGAGCCAGATACGCAGTATTTT. This gives the protein CARGDSDRRQEPDTQYF.

This clonotype was detected ten times or more. CDR3 sequence (DNA): TGTGCCAGCAGTTACTTTGTCATCGGCCTAGCGGGAGCCAACCAAGAGACCCAGTACTTC. Translating it yields CASSYFVIGLAGANQETQYF. The rearrangement links TRBV6-9 to TRBJ2-5; 10 bases agree with TRBD2. The V segment lost 3 bases and the J segment 0 bases; nucleotides outside the gene matches: 16. The CDR3 loop spans 20 amino acids. The germline CDR1 and CDR2 sequences are MNHGY and SVAAGI.

The genes are TRBV12-3 or TRBV12-4 and TRBJ1-4; 8 positions match TRBD1. The CDR3 runs to 15 residues. Trimming at V came to 4 bases and at J to 5 bases, leaving 6 bases not matched to a gene. CDR3 nucleotide sequence: TGTGCCAGCAGTTGGTCCGGGGACAGGAATGAAAAACTGTTTTTT. It yields the protein CASSWSGDRNEKLFF.

Only a few counts were recorded for this clonotype. The gene calls are TRBV4-3 and TRBJ1-1; D might be TRBD1 (5 bases). Germline V gives CDR1 LGHNA, CDR2 YSLEER. The V end was cut by 4 bases, the J end by 0 bases, with 15 bases between. The CDR3 runs 16 residues. CDR3 nucleotides: TGCGCCAGCAGCCGAAACATAGACAGCTTGAACACTGAAGCTTTCTTT. Amino acid sequence: CASSRNIDSLNTEAFF.

There are a few counts of this clonotype. This rearrangement joins TRBV29-1 to TRBJ1-1, with D hard to call. This CDR3 spans 12 amino acids. The V gene's germline CDR1 is SQVTM and CDR2 ANQGSEA. V was shortened by 6 bases and J by 3 bases, with 11 bases between the two germline ends. The CDR3 loop reads CSVGSSYTEAFF. The CDR3 coding sequence is TGCAGCGTCGGGAGTTCCTACACTGAAGCTTTCTTT.

This clonotype has just a few counts. This chain connects TRBV27 to TRBJ1-4; 8 bases fit TRBD1. V gave up 6 bases and J gave up 7 bases; unmatched junction bases: 7. Germline loops: CDR1 MNHEY, CDR2 SMNVEV (reference sequence). The CDR3 extends over 14 amino acids. The chain's CDR3 is CASRPPGQGEKLFF. CDR3 in DNA: TGTGCCAGCAGACCCCCCGGACAGGGTGAAAAACTGTTTTTT. The full variable domain, rest sourced from reference TRBV27 and TRBJ1-4, is EAQVTQNPRYLITVTGKKLTVTCSQNMNHEYMSWYRQDPGLGLRQIYYSMNVEVTDKGDVPEGYKVSRKEKRNFPLILESPSPNQTSLYFCASRPPGQGEKLFFGSGTQLSVL.

The J gene is TRBJ2-4, the V gene TRBV28, with 8 bases fitting TRBD1. Looked up from germline, CDR1 is MDHEN and CDR2 is SYDVKM. The CDR3 is 15 amino acids. Trimming took 6 bases from V and 1 from J; bases not matched to a gene: 5. The CDR3 DNA follows: TGTGCCAGCAGATCGACAGGGGAGGCCAAAAACATTCAGTACTTC. Translated, it gives CASRSTGEAKNIQYF.

Only a few counts were recorded for this clonotype. This sequence joins TRBV18 and TRBJ1-5; 9 positions agree with TRBD1. In germline, CDR1 is KGHSH, CDR2 LQKENI. Trimming removed 3 bases from V and 4 bases from J; junction bases left unmatched: 7. The CDR3 totals 16 residues. The CDR3 DNA follows: TGTGCCAGCTCACCCTCCCGGGACAGGGTTAATCAGCCCCAGCATTTT. This sequence encodes CASSPSRDRVNQPQHF.

This clonotype was seen a handful of times. The chain uses TRBV20-1 and TRBJ2-3; perhaps TRBD2 as D (6 bases). CDR3 size: 16 residues. The ends were cut back, 0 bases at V and 0 bases at J, with 13 bases in the middle. CDR1 and CDR2 from the germline V gene are DFQATT and SNEGSKA (reference sequence). This chain's CDR3 is CSARDRAGTSTDTQYF. The CDR3 DNA reads as TGCAGTGCTAGAGATAGGGCGGGGACTAGCACAGATACGCAGTATTTT.

This clonotype was observed many times. The V call is TRBV12-3 or TRBV12-4, the J call TRBJ2-7, with a possible D match to TRBD1 (5 bases). The CDR3 has 13 residues. V was shortened by 1 base and J by 5 bases, with 9 bases between the two germline ends. The DNA of the CDR3 is TGTGCCAGCAGTTTAGACAGGATCCACGAGCAGTACTTC. Residues: CASSLDRIHEQYF.